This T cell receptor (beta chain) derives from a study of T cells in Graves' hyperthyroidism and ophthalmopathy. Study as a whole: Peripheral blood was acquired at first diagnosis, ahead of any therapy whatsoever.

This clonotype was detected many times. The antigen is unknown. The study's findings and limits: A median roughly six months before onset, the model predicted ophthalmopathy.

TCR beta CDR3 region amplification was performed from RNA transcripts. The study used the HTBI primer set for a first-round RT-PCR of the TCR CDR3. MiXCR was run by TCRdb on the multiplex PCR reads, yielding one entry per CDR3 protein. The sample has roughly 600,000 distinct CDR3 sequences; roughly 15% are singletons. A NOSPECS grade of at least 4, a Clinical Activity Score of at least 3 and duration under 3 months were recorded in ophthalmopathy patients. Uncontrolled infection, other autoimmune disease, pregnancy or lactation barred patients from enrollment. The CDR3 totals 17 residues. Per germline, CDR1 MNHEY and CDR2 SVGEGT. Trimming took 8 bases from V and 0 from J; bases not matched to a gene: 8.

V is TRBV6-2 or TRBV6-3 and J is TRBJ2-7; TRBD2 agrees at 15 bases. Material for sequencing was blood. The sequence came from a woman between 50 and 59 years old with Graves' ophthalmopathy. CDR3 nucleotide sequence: TGTGCCAGCCGGGAGGGACTAGCGGGAGGTTACTCCTACGAGCAGTACTTC. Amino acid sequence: CASREGLAGGYSYEQYF.